This T cell receptor (beta chain) was retrieved from a study of T cell repertoires in cytomegalovirus infection. Study context: An indication of both CMV infection and matching HLA type came from public TCR beta signatures.

For this clonotype: No antigen is known for it.

TCRdb reanalysed the reads using MiXCR and keeps one entry per CDR3 protein. The sample shows approximately 500,000 distinct CDR3 sequences, about a quarter of them seen only once. Study observations and caveats: Cumulative frequency (of public TCR beta family members) identified carriers of CMV plus the relevant HLA. Ex vivo, HLA-C-restricted CMV-specific TCR beta clonotypes prevailed over the rest of the response.

Germline V CDR1 and CDR2: SEHNR, FQNEAQ (reference sequence). V lost 3 bases to trimming and J lost 12 bases, with 15 bases between them. This CDR3 contains 12 residues. The sample was PBMCs. This receptor was obtained from a human donor in good health (CMV status not recorded). Some clones in this sample may be carry-over from other donors' samples. The chain links TRBV7-9 to TRBJ2-7, with TRBD1 as a possible D gene (5 bases). CDR3 nucleotides: TGTGCCAGCAGCTTGGGTGACAGATCCACGTACGTC. As protein: CASSLGDRSTYV.